This T cell receptor beta chain comes out of a study of OX40 agonist ivuxolimab in advanced cancers. TCRdb keeps only in-frame clones here, not all; method: immunoSEQ multiplex PCR. The repertoire has around 67,000 clones, around four fifths of them found once; the top ten carry 2% to 2.5%. Germline loops: CDR1 MNHNY, CDR2 SVGAGI (reference sequence). The CDR3 runs to 15 residues. Trimming took 0 bases from V and 4 from J, leaving 9 bases between them. The source of this sequence is an adult with an advanced solid tumor such as melanoma, head and neck, liver or kidney cancer. Sequencing was performed on CD4+ or CD8+ T cells sorted from blood, taken in a trial of the OX40 agonist ivuxolimab. This chain links TRBV6-6 with TRBJ2-2; D is uncertain. The CDR3: CASSYSIVGTGELFF. The CDR3 DNA sequence: TGTGCCAGCAGTTACTCGATCGTGGGCACCGGGGAGCTGTTTTTT.